This T cell receptor beta chain stems from a study of T cell changes during pregnancy in multiple sclerosis (dated by TCRdb to about 2019). As for the study more broadly: The study examined how the T cell repertoire changed over the course of pregnancy in women with multiple sclerosis.

Comments on this clone: No antigen is known for it. Within one base of it there is no much larger clone, and no base qualities were kept.

Library preparation employed the immunoSEQ multiplex PCR assay. TCRdb re-hosts the immuneACCESS table, in-frame sequences only. Its copies lack some clones; in the studies checked, an unresolved V gene accounts for under half of them, and the cause for the rest is not known. The sample table holds some 70,000 clones, of which 85% to 95% were seen once. The ten largest clones represent around 2.9% of the sample. From cysteine to phenylalanine, the CDR3 is 19 amino acids long. The CDR3 DNA has 57 bases and is translated from base 1. CDR1 and CDR2 were assigned from the germline V gene as ENHRY and SYGVKD. The junction shows trimming of 4 bases on V and 0 bases on J, and the gene matches do not reach 11 bases of it.

The chain was built from TRBV10-3 and TRBJ2-1; 11 central nucleotides agree with TRBD2. Sample: CD8+ T cells from peripheral blood mononuclear cells, taken in the third trimester of pregnancy. The sequence derives from a female donor in good health, enrolled as a control in a pregnancy study. The CDR3 protein: CAISAWTSGPMSSYNEQFF. In nucleotide form, the sequence is TGTGCCATCAGTGCCTGGACTAGCGGGCCGATGAGCTCCTACAATGAGCAGTTCTTC.